This paragraph reports one T cell receptor beta chain. Its antigen is currently unknown. Libraries for TCR beta were made by quantitative 5'-RACE with molecular barcodes. TCRdb reprocessed the 5' RACE reads with MiXCR, giving one entry per CDR3 protein. Of a few hundred thousand distinct CDR3 sequences detected, approximately 22% appear once; the ten largest clones hold over 10%. This sample is part of a study of CD8 T cells in ankylosing spondylitis. General observations from the study: Disease-linked clones were CD8+ and relatively rare in peripheral blood. Reports say disease-linked clones showed up significantly more in matched ankylosing spondylitis synovial fluid.

The CDR3 is made up of 12 amino acids. Trimming shortened V by 3 bases and J by 3 bases, and 9 bases separated the two germline ends. CDR1 DFQATT and CDR2 SNEGSKA come from the germline V gene (reference sequence). Sequenced input: blood, either unsorted or a sorted T cell fraction (not recorded which). V gene TRBV20-1 combines with J gene TRBJ2-7, with D perhaps TRBD1 (6 bases). This TCR was recovered from a male donor with ankylosing spondylitis or in good health (not recorded which). This CDR3 reads CSARPGVYEQYF. The CDR3 bases are TGCAGTGCTAGGCCAGGGGTCTACGAGCAGTACTTC.